These 27 T cell receptor beta chains were sequenced from one sample in a study of cytomegalovirus exposure and HLA in healthy donors. In the PCR, 60 Vbeta and 13 Jbeta primers were used. Profiled with immunoSEQ multiplex PCR; TCRdb holds only in-frame clones, not every one. This table has approximately 67,000 clones, 80% to 90% appearing once. Sequenced sample: PBMCs. These receptors came from a woman in her twenties or thirties in good health and CMV-seropositive.

The chain is built from TRBV18 and TRBJ1-2; 7 bases are a match to TRBD1. The CDR3 is made up of 15 amino acids. The V gene end was trimmed by 0 bases and the J gene end by 2 bases; junction bases not matched to a gene: 3. Per germline, CDR1 KGHSH and CDR2 LQKENI. The DNA for the CDR3 is TGTGCCAGCTCACCACCCGGACAGGCCAACTATGGCTACACCTTC. Protein sequence: CASSPPGQANYGYTF.

The V call is TRBV21-1, the J call TRBJ2-7; the table assigns TRBD2, which was not confirmed against the DNA. TRBV21-1 is listed as a pseudogene. This CDR3 region has 12 residues. The CDR3 bases are TGTGCCAACCACCCCACTTCCTACGAGCAGTACTTC. Encoded protein: CANHPTSYEQYF.

The count of this clone is one. The CDR3 DNA is TGCGCCAGCAGCCAAGCCCCGACAGCCAAAGAGACCCAGTACTTC. Encoded protein: CASSQAPTAKETQYF. The chain has TRBV4-1 and TRBJ2-5, with a weak D call TRBD1 (5 bases). CDR1 MGHRA and CDR2 YSYEKL come from the germline V gene. V shed 1 base and J shed 3 bases, with 12 bases lying between them. The length of the CDR3 is 15 residues.

This clone was seen only once. The V call is TRBV5-1, the J call TRBJ2-4; 9 bases are a match to TRBD2. Germline trimming cut 3 bases from V and 2 bases from J; bases unmatched to any gene: 3. Per the germline V gene, CDR1 is SGHRS and CDR2 is YFSETQ. CDR3 length equals 15 residues. The CDR3 bases are TGCGCCAGCAGCTCTCTAGCGGGAACCAAAAACATTCAGTACTTC. Translating it yields CASSSLAGTKNIQYF.

The chain uses TRBV7-9 and TRBJ1-1, with TRBD1 matching over 8 bases. Losses at the gene ends were 6 bases for V and 8 bases for J; bases not matched to a gene: 5. Germline loops: CDR1 SEHNR, CDR2 FQNEAQ (reference sequence). The CDR3 totals 12 residues. The CDR3 here is CASSSGGAEAFF. The DNA of the CDR3 is TGTGCCAGCAGTTCAGGGGGCGCGGAAGCTTTCTTT.

V usage is TRBV29-1 and J usage is TRBJ2-3; 9 bases align to TRBD2. This CDR3 comprises 12 residues. From germline, CDR1 is SQVTM and CDR2 ANQGSEA. CDR3 coding DNA: TGCAGTGAGCGGGAGGGCACAGATACGCAGTATTTT. Translating it yields CSEREGTDTQYF.

V and J are TRBV5-1 and TRBJ2-1; D possibly corresponds to TRBD2 (6 bases). V lost 3 bases and J lost 0, with 16 bases in between. The length of the CDR3 is 17 residues. The germline V gene has CDR1 SGHRS and CDR2 YFSETQ. This CDR3 is CASSYRASAFSYNEQFF. The CDR3 bases are TGCGCCAGCAGCTATCGGGCTAGCGCCTTCTCCTACAATGAGCAGTTCTTC.

The chain joins TRBV5-6 to TRBJ1-2, with 11 nucleotides matching TRBD1. There are 13 residues in the CDR3. Germline CDR1 and CDR2: SGHDT and YYEEEE. Losses at the gene ends were 3 bases for V and 8 bases for J; bases not matched to a gene: 3. The CDR3 DNA reads as TGTGCCAGCAGCTCGGACAGGGGGCGAGGCTACACCTTC. Encoded protein: CASSSDRGRGYTF. Together with reference TRBV5-6 and TRBJ1-2, the CDR3 gives the full variable domain: DAGVTQSPTHLIKTRGQQVTLRCSPKSGHDTVSWYQQALGQGPQFIFQYYEEEERQRGNFPDRFSGHQFPNYSSELNVNALLLGDSALYLCASSSDRGRGYTFGSGTRLTVV.

The V gene is TRBV18, the J gene TRBJ2-3, with TRBD2 identical over 9 bases. Germline trimming cut 2 bases from V and 2 bases from J; bases unmatched to any gene: 8. Germline V gene lookup returns CDR1 KGHSH and CDR2 LQKENI. The CDR3 extends over 17 amino acids. This CDR3 reads CASSPYALAGFTDTQYF. The CDR3 DNA reads TGTGCCAGCTCACCATATGCCCTAGCGGGATTCACAGATACGCAGTATTTT. Full variable domain (remainder filled in from reference TRBV18 and TRBJ2-3): NAGVMQNPRHLVRRRGQEARLRCSPMKGHSHVYWYRQLPEEGLKFMVYLQKENIIDESGMPKERFSAEFPKEGPSILRIQQVVRGDSAAYFCASSPYALAGFTDTQYFGPGTRLTVL.

The chain recombines TRBV2 with TRBJ1-5; 7 bases map to TRBD1. This CDR3 is built from 17 residues. The ends lost 6 bases at V and 0 bases at J; junction bases unmatched: 11. Per germline, CDR1 SNHLY and CDR2 FYNNEI. The CDR3 DNA sequence: TGTGCCAGCAGCAAGACAGGGATATCCTATAGCAATCAGCCCCAGCATTTT. Translated, it gives CASSKTGISYSNQPQHF.

The chain employs TRBV18 and TRBJ2-4, with 9 positions matching TRBD2. CDR3 length equals 17 residues. Germline CDR1 and CDR2: KGHSH and LQKENI. Trimming at V came to 3 bases and at J to 2 bases, leaving 8 bases not matched to a gene. The CDR3 DNA follows: TGTGCCAGCTCACCCACGGGTAGCGGGAGCCCCAAAAACATTCAGTACTTC. Translation: CASSPTGSGSPKNIQYF.

V is TRBV27 and J is TRBJ2-1; no reliable D call. With 6 bases removed from V and 7 bases from J, the gap between germline ends came to 16 bases. Germline values: CDR1 MNHEY, CDR2 SMNVEV (reference sequence). The CDR3 loop spans 14 amino acids. The CDR3 DNA sequence: TGTGCCAGCAGGATCCCCCAGGCCACGAATGAGCAGTTCTTC. It specifies CASRIPQATNEQFF.

The V gene is TRBV27, the J gene TRBJ2-5; 7 nucleotides match TRBD1. In germline, CDR1 is MNHEY, CDR2 SMNVEV (reference sequence). The CDR3 spans 14 residues. V was clipped by 4 bases and J by 4 bases; unmatched bases: 6. The CDR3 DNA is TGTGCCAGCAGTTCCCACCGGACAGGAGAGACCCAGTACTTC. As protein: CASSSHRTGETQYF.

The chain recombines TRBV6-5 with TRBJ2-1; D possibly corresponds to TRBD1 (5 bases). Germline lookup yields CDR1 MNHEY and CDR2 SVGAGI. V lost 7 bases and J lost 7, with 8 bases in between. CDR3 size: 11 residues. The CDR3 spells CASMKGNEQFF. DNA for the CDR3: TGTGCCAGCATGAAGGGGAATGAGCAGTTCTTC.

Only a few counts were recorded for this clone. The chain has TRBV15 and TRBJ2-7; TRBD2 agrees at 7 bases. With 6 bases clipped from V and 2 bases from J, the junction kept 7 bases outside the gene matches. The CDR3 runs to 14 residues. Germline V gene data show CDR1 as LNHNV and CDR2 as YYDKDF (reference sequence). The CDR3 nucleotides read TGTGCCACCAGAGGGTCCCGGGGGGCCTACGAGCAGTACTTC. Amino acids: CATRGSRGAYEQYF.

This chain uses TRBV11-2 with TRBJ2-2, with TRBD2 matching 13 bases. This CDR3 is 20 amino acids long. Germline CDR1 and CDR2: SGHAT and FQNNGV. Trimming removed 0 bases from V and 2 bases from J; junction bases left unmatched: 9. The CDR3, as DNA: TGTGCCAGCAGCTTAGATTCCCCACTAGCGGGAGGGAATAACACCGGGGAGCTGTTTTTT. Protein sequence: CASSLDSPLAGGNNTGELFF.

CDR3 sequence (DNA): TGTGCCAGCCAATTTGGAGAGAACACTGAAGCTTTCTTT. Translated, it gives CASQFGENTEAFF. V usage is TRBV7-9 and J usage is TRBJ1-1; D is ambiguous. V lost 8 bases, J lost 1 base, and 11 bases lay in between. Germline V CDR1 and CDR2: SEHNR, FQNEAQ (reference sequence). The CDR3 contains 13 residues.

V gene TRBV28 combines with J gene TRBJ2-1; D uncertain. The length of the CDR3 is 14 residues. Looked up from germline, CDR1 is MDHEN and CDR2 is SYDVKM. Trimming cost V 0 bases and J 7 bases, with 10 bases left between them. CDR3 protein: CASSLCLLLNEQFF. The CDR3 DNA is TGTGCCAGCAGTTTATGTTTATTATTAAATGAGCAGTTCTTC.

The V call is TRBV5-1, the J call TRBJ1-2; TRBD1 aligns across 9 bases. In germline, CDR1 is SGHRS, CDR2 YFSETQ. The CDR3 loop spans 15 amino acids. J gave up 6 bases and V 4 bases, and 10 bases lay outside the gene matches. CDR3 sequence (DNA): TGCGCCAGCAGCGCCGTACAGGGGGCGCTACATGGCTACACCTTC. Translating it yields CASSAVQGALHGYTF.

CDR3 nucleotides: TGTGCCAGCAGTGAAATGAGCGGGGAGCTGTTTTTT. Translated: CASSEMSGELFF. The V gene is TRBV25-1, the J gene TRBJ2-2; no clear D. This CDR3 has 12 residues. Germline lookup yields CDR1 MGHDK and CDR2 SYGVNS. Trimming took 2 bases from V and 7 from J, leaving 5 bases between them.

In this sample, this clone turned up a few times. The genes are TRBV11-2 and TRBJ2-7, with D perhaps TRBD1 (5 bases). CDR3 length equals 14 residues. Looked up from germline, CDR1 is SGHAT and CDR2 is FQNNGV. V was shortened by 4 bases and J by 5 bases, with 15 bases between the two germline ends. DNA for the CDR3: TGTGCCAGCAGCTCGCTTACAGGTGGGAACGAGCAGTACTTC. Translated, it gives CASSSLTGGNEQYF.

This clone was seen just once. The chain employs TRBV14 and TRBJ2-3, with 10 positions matching TRBD2. With 0 bases clipped from V and 0 bases from J, the junction kept 6 bases outside the gene matches. CDR3 length: 18 amino acids. Germline values: CDR1 SGHDN, CDR2 FVKESK. The CDR3 sequence: CASSQDASGSSSTDTQYF. The CDR3 DNA is TGTGCCAGCAGCCAAGATGCTAGCGGGAGTTCTAGCACAGATACGCAGTATTTT.

The V and J genes are TRBV5-5 and TRBJ2-1; TRBD1 matches 9 bases. From germline, CDR1 is SGHKS and CDR2 YYEKEE (reference sequence). The CDR3 sequence is 14 residues long. With V trimmed by 4 bases and J by 4 bases, 3 bases remained unmatched. CDR3 amino acids: CASSPDRGYNEQFF. Here the CDR3 DNA reads TGTGCCAGCAGCCCGGACAGGGGTTACAATGAGCAGTTCTTC.

The chain recombines TRBV19 with TRBJ2-7, with 10 bases identical to TRBD2. CDR1 and CDR2 (germline): LNHDA, SQIVND (reference sequence). This CDR3 has 15 residues. Germline trimming cut 3 bases from V and 6 bases from J; bases unmatched to any gene: 8. CDR3 in amino acids: CASSIVTSGIFEQYF. CDR3 bases: TGTGCCAGTAGTATCGTCACTAGCGGGATTTTCGAGCAGTACTTC.

This clone was observed a single time. The J gene is TRBJ2-7, the V gene TRBV4-2; 11 bases match TRBD2. The junction had 7 bases not matched to a gene; V was cut back by 0 bases and J by 0 bases. The germline gives CDR1 LGHNA, CDR2 YNFKEQ. The CDR3 totals 18 residues. This CDR3 reads CASSQEGLAGASSYEQYF. Here the CDR3 DNA reads TGTGCCAGCAGCCAAGAAGGACTAGCGGGTGCGAGCTCCTACGAGCAGTACTTC.

This clone was seen just once. This chain joins TRBV28 and TRBJ2-7, with TRBD1 matching 10 bases. The CDR3 contains 14 residues. With V trimmed by 6 bases and J by 6 bases, 8 bases remained unmatched. CDR1 is MDHEN and CDR2 is SYDVKM in the germline V gene. The CDR3, as DNA: TGTGCCAGCAGCCTGACAGGGGGCTACCGCGAGCAGTACTTC. Translated, it gives CASSLTGGYREQYF.

The chain carries TRBV19 and TRBJ1-2, with TRBD1 identical over 9 bases. V trimming: 5 bases; J trimming: 4 bases; junction bases outside the gene matches: 11. CDR1 is LNHDA, CDR2 SQIVND, per germline (reference sequence). This CDR3 has 16 amino acids. The CDR3 DNA follows: TGTGCCAGTAGTCTATCGGGGACAGGGTCGCCCTATGGCTACACCTTC. Translation: CASSLSGTGSPYGYTF.